This T cell receptor (beta chain) was sequenced during a study of shared clonotypes between healthy human individuals. Positively selected for CCR7, the CD45RO-negative cells used as naive CD8 cells excluded terminally differentiated effector memory CD45RA+ cells. The CDR3 consists of 15 residues. Germline V gene sequence: CDR1 SGHAT, CDR2 FQNNGV. V was clipped by 3 bases and J by 0 bases, with 10 bases between them. Clones were read by immunoSEQ multiplex PCR, and TCRdb kept only the in-frame ones, dropping some. The data contain 800,000 or so clones, about 96% of them singletons. The sequenced sample consisted of naive CD8+ T cells sorted from blood. The sequence was obtained from a man aged 30 to 39 in good health. The chain couples TRBV11-2 to TRBJ2-3; D possibly corresponds to TRBD2 (5 bases). CDR3: CASSFYSGSTDTQYF. CDR3 nucleotide sequence: TGTGCCAGCAGCTTCTACAGCGGAAGCACAGATACGCAGTATTTT.